This T cell receptor (beta chain) was sequenced in a study of identical twins (dated by TCRdb to 2016 to 2017). Background for the entire study: To test whether fetal clonotypes persist, the study used deep sequencing on TCR alpha and beta repertoires from monozygotic twins, unrelated adults of various ages, and cord blood. To rule out contamination, replicate twin experiments were performed at different times with different library preparation protocols.

As regards this clonotype: Its antigen remains undetermined. The junction departs from the called germline gene at one end, perhaps through a read error.

The paper as a whole reports these results and caveats: Zero-insertion analyses could be partly confounded by invariant T cells such as MAIT and iNKT, though diverse VJ usage argued against such confounding for most clonotypes. Conclusions relied on cross-sectional statistical analysis, since the same donors could not be followed over many years. The excess sharing between twins in beta out-of-frame sequences was weaker because fewer shared sequences reduced the signal-to-noise ratio. Compared with coincidental sharing between unrelated individuals, out-of-frame TCR alpha sequences shared between twins had an excess of sequences with low generation probability. Abundant cord blood beta clonotypes carried fewer insertions; young adult naive repertoires showed a weaker similar trend, while memory repertoires showed none. Out-of-frame TCR alpha sharing in monozygotic twins was systematically underestimated by recombination models, whereas sharing between unrelated individuals was in agreement with the recombination models.

Every donor was a healthy Caucasian. Three pairs of female monozygotic twins, all aged about 18 to 29 years, made up the twin cohort. CD4+ and CD8+ T cell populations were isolated with positive isolation kits from Invitrogen. The germline V gene encodes CDR1 SNHLY and CDR2 FYNNEI. Including cysteine and phenylalanine, the CDR3 has 15 amino acids. The sequence is cut down to CDR3 DNA, 45 bases in frame from base 1. Receptors were amplified or captured by 5' RACE. Sequencer: Illumina HiSeq 2000. Template switching introduced a universal primer binding site; the final cDNA contained a unique molecular identifier, enabling accurate counting of TCR cDNA molecules. First-strand cDNA for TCR alpha and beta chains was synthesized from specific primers in the conserved constant-segment region. To control for contamination, every cDNA library carried two barcodes: a SMART-Mk sample barcode plus Illumina barcodes. TruSeq adapter sequences, together with Illumina sample barcodes, were added in two successive PCR steps. Sequencing of the TCR alpha and beta cDNA libraries was done on the Illumina HiSeq platform using custom primers. The original methods were these. Raw reads were processed with MiGEC to extract unique molecular identifiers, and MiXCR was used to determine CDR3 positions. For each individual, recombination models were inferred using an EM algorithm with the repgenHMM and IGoR tools. Shared clonotype analysis was performed with the tcR package in R, normalizing sharing by the product of cloneset sizes. Out-of-frame nonproductive sequences were analyzed to study raw recombination free of thymic and clonal selection effects. TCRdb handled the public reads itself, with Q25 trimming in fastp and clone calling in MiXCR, and kept productive beta chains. Each CDR3 protein gets just one entry, which takes the most common genes and DNA from the rows behind it. TCRdb, not the authors, supplied the V and J calls. This sample is represented by fewer than 550,000 distinct CDR3 sequences; around 15% of them were singletons. About 0.47% of the sample is in the top ten clones.

The same data also contributed to another study, on yellow fever vaccine responses in identical twins. From that second study: The T cell response to vaccination in identical twins was reported by the authors to appear partly convergent and partly personalized. Focusing on identical twins, the study followed the T cell clones that responded to the vaccine, and did so with precision.

This chain joins TRBV2 to TRBJ2-6; there is no confident call for the D gene. Material: CD4+ T cells sorted from blood. This sequence was found in a woman under 30 in good health. CDR3 region: CASSAVGSGTNVLTF. The nucleotide sequence reads as follows: TGTGCCAGCAGTGCCGTAGGGTCTGGGACCAACGTCCTGACTTTC.